These 7 T cell receptor beta chains were sequenced from one sample in a study of blood T cell repertoires in COVID-19. Profiling relied on immunoSEQ multiplex PCR, and the TCRdb table lists in-frame clones only, not all of them. The repertoire holds about 250,000 clones, with about 82% as singletons. Specimen: peripheral blood. These receptors were taken from a woman over 75 with COVID-19, enrolled during active disease.

Ten or more counts support this clone. This sequence joins TRBV28 and TRBJ1-1, with D possibly being TRBD1 (6 bases). This CDR3 is built from 16 residues. Germline values: CDR1 MDHEN, CDR2 SYDVKM. Trimming shortened V by 3 bases and J by 2 bases, and 16 bases separated the two germline ends. The CDR3 region has the DNA TGTGCCAGCAGTTTGTCCAGGGGAAGGATAAACACTGAAGCTTTCTTT. Protein: CASSLSRGRINTEAFF. The variable domain in full, completed from reference TRBV28 and TRBJ1-1, reads DVKVTQSSRYLVKRTGEKVFLECVQDMDHENMFWYRQDPGLGLRLIYFSYDVKMKEKGDIPEGYSVSREKKERFSLILESASTNQTSMYLCASSLSRGRINTEAFFGQGTRLTVV.

In the case of this clone: The same CDR3 is also encoded by other DNA sequences in this sample. The CDR3 DNA reads TGTGCCAGCAGCTTAGGTGGCAGGGTCTATGGCTACACCTTC. Amino acid sequence: CASSLGGRVYGYTF. The chain links TRBV7-2 to TRBJ1-2; D is possibly TRBD1 (5 bases). The CDR3 spans 14 residues. CDR1 and CDR2 (germline): SGHTA, FQGNSA. Trimming pared 1 base from V and 4 bases from J, leaving 10 bases between.

This chain links TRBV3-1 (or the pseudogene TRBV3-2) with TRBJ1-2; D gene uncertain. V lost 4 bases and J lost 0, with 6 bases in between. The CDR3 length is 13 residues. Germline CDR1 is LGHDT and CDR2 is YNNKEL (reference sequence). The DNA of the CDR3 is TGTGCCAGCAGCCGGTCGGCTAACTATGGCTACACCTTC. Translating gives CASSRSANYGYTF.

This clone was picked up a small number of times. V usage is TRBV28 and J usage is TRBJ1-6; D perhaps matches TRBD1 (6 bases). This CDR3 contains 14 residues. Trimming pared 9 bases from V and 4 bases from J, leaving 13 bases between. Germline assignment: CDR1 MDHEN and CDR2 SYDVKM. The CDR3, as DNA: TGTGCCAGTTTCGGGGGGGCGTATAATTCACCCCTCCACTTT. This codes for CASFGGAYNSPLHF.

The chain uses TRBV10-3 and TRBJ2-7; 8 bases fit TRBD1. Looked up from germline, CDR1 is ENHRY and CDR2 is SYGVKD. Germline trimming cut 6 bases from V and 5 bases from J; bases unmatched to any gene: 6. This CDR3 spans 13 amino acids. For the CDR3, the DNA is TGTGCCATCAGGGACAGGGTATTCCACGAGCAGTACTTC. As protein: CAIRDRVFHEQYF.

This chain connects TRBV15 to TRBJ2-5; 8 nucleotides align to TRBD2. The V gene's germline CDR1 is LNHNV and CDR2 YYDKDF (reference sequence). With 0 bases clipped from V and 4 bases from J, the junction kept 10 bases outside the gene matches. The CDR3 is 17 residues long. The CDR3 loop is CATSRDPPAGEPETQYF. The CDR3 DNA is TGTGCCACCAGCAGAGATCCCCCAGCGGGGGAACCAGAGACCCAGTACTTC.

The J gene is TRBJ1-2, the V gene TRBV7-8; D is possibly TRBD1 (6 bases). The CDR3 extends over 15 amino acids. Looked up from germline, CDR1 is SGHVS and CDR2 is FQNEAQ. The V gene lost 2 bases and the J gene lost 3 bases, with 13 bases spanning the gap. The CDR3 spells CASSLTAGVDYGYTF. The CDR3 coding sequence is TGTGCCAGCAGCTTAACGGCAGGGGTTGACTATGGCTACACCTTC.